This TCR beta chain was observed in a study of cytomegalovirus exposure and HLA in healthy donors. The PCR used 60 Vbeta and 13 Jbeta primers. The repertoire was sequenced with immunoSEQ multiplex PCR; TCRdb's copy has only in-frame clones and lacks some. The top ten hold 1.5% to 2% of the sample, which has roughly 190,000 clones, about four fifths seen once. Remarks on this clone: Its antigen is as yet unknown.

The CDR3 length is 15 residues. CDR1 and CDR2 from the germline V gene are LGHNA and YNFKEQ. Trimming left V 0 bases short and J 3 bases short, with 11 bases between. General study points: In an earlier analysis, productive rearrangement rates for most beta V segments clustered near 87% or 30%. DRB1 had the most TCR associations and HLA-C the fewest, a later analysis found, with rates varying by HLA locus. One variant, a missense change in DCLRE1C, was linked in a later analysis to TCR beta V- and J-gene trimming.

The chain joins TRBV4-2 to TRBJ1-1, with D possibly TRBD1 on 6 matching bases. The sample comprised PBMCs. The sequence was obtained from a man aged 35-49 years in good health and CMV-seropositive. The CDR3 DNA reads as TGTGCCAGCAGCCAAGAGTATCGACAGGACACTGAAGCTTTCTTT. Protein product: CASSQEYRQDTEAFF.